One and the same sample provided the 8 T cell receptor gamma chains below, sequenced in a study of gamma-delta chains in newborns, infants, children (dated by TCRdb to between 2017 and 2020). Sequencing used an Illumina MiSeq. TCRdb reanalyzed the public reads with the CATT caller, and identical DNA sequences were merged afterwards. The sample table records 900 to 1,300 gamma-chain clones; around 35% of these occur just once. Approximately 40% of the sample goes to the ten largest clones. Material for sequencing was blood. The receptors originated from a child who was a newborn, infant or young child, either healthy, febrile or measles-vaccinated (not recorded which).

With respect to this clone: Being one base from a much bigger clone, this may be a read error. Here the CDR3 reads CALWEKLGKKIKVF. The CDR3 DNA is TGTGCCTTGTGGGAGAAGTTGGGCAAAAAAATCAAGGTATTT. The rearrangement joins TRGV9 to TRGJP. CDR1 is GITISATS and CDR2 is ISYDGTV in the germline V gene (reference sequence). The CDR3 totals 14 residues. The V gene end was trimmed by 3 bases and the J gene end by 8 bases; junction bases not matched to a gene: 1.

About this clone itself: A junction end diverges from the germline sequence, so it may reflect a read error. The chain combines TRGV8 with TRGJP2. Since TCRdb gives no J gene, matching the DNA to germline was used here to assign it. The CDR3 length is 14 residues. Germline V gene sequence: CDR1 VENAVY, CDR2 YDSYNSRV. The CDR3 protein is CATWDKVSDWTKTF. Here the CDR3 DNA reads TGTGCCACCTGGGATAAAGTTAGTGATTGGACCAAGACGTTT.

The chain links TRGV8 to TRGJ1 or TRGJ2. No J segment appears in TCRdb, so it was assigned here by matching the sequence to germline. Germline CDR1 and CDR2: VENAVY and YDSYNSRV. The CDR3 is 13 amino acids. V shed 0 bases and J 6 bases; nucleotides not matched to a gene: 5. In DNA form, the CDR3 reads TGTGCCACCTGGGATAGGCAGCCTTATAAGAAACTCTTT. Encoded protein: CATWDRQPYKKLF.

The V and J genes are TRGV9 and TRGJP. TCRdb supplies no J gene; here it was assigned by aligning the nucleotide sequence to germline. The V gene end was trimmed by 0 bases and the J gene end by 9 bases; junction bases not matched to a gene: 8. CDR1 and CDR2 from the germline V gene are GITISATS and ISYDGTV (reference sequence). CDR3 length: 17 amino acids. For the CDR3, the DNA is TGTGCCTTGTGGGAGGTGCATGGTAGGTTGGGCAAAAAAATCAAGGTATTT. Amino acids: CALWEVHGRLGKKIKVF.

As for this clone: A junction boundary mismatches the germline segment, possibly from a read error. The rearrangement uses TRGV9 and TRGJP. The J gene comes from matching the DNA to germline here; TCRdb lacks it. The CDR3 runs 13 residues. Germline V CDR1 and CDR2: GITISATS, ISYDGTV (reference sequence). The CDR3 is CALWYLGRKIKVF. CDR3 bases: TGTGCCTTGTGGTACTTGGGCAGAAAAATCAAGGTATTT.

CDR3: CATWASWFKIF. CDR3 sequence (DNA): TGTGCCACCTGGGCCTCTTGGTTCAAGATATTC. Here the V gene is TRGV8, but the J gene went uncalled. Germline V gives CDR1 VENAVY, CDR2 YDSYNSRV. The CDR3 is made up of 11 amino acids.

This clone was seen a few times. J is TRGJP and V is TRGV9. The J gene was missing in TCRdb and was found by matching the end of the DNA to germline. The ends lost 0 bases at V and 9 bases at J; junction bases unmatched: 5. In germline, CDR1 is GITISATS, CDR2 ISYDGTV (reference sequence). This CDR3 is built from 16 residues. The DNA for the CDR3 is TGTGCCTTGTGGGAGGTGAACGGGTTGGGCAAAAAAATCAAGGTATTT. Protein sequence: CALWEVNGLGKKIKVF.

The chain has TRGV2 and TRGJP2. The J gene was not available in TCRdb and was assigned here by matching the DNA to germline segments. This CDR3 comprises 14 residues. V shed 0 bases and J 6 bases; nucleotides not matched to a gene: 4. Germline CDR1 reads EGSNGY; CDR2 reads YDSYNSKV. This chain's CDR3 is CATWDGPGDWIKTF. The CDR3 nucleotides are TGTGCCACCTGGGACGGGCCGGGTGATTGGATCAAGACGTTT.